This T cell receptor beta chain emerged from a study of breast tumors, draining lymph nodes, adjacent tissues. This clonotype was recorded many times. The antigen is undetermined. V was trimmed by 4 bases and J by 1 base, leaving 16 bases between them. Germline CDR1 reads GTSNPN; CDR2 reads SVGIG (reference sequence). The CDR3 is made up of 15 amino acids. Study findings and constraints: Tumor TCR diversity was below lymph nodes but above nontumor tissue. Tumor and nontumor repertoires were significantly more similar in luminal-like than in basal-like breast cancer. Most tumor T cells seemingly derive from lymph node, then expand in tumor.

TCRdb reprocessed the multiplex PCR reads via MiXCR and lists one record per CDR3 protein. This sample has about 15,000 distinct CDR3 sequences, with 40% to 60% found just once. Material: tumor-adjacent breast tissue. The chain combines TRBV30 with TRBJ2-5, with D possibly called TRBD1 or TRBD2 (5 bases each). This clonotype was sampled from a female donor with breast cancer. Some clones in this sample may be carry-over from other donors' samples. The chain's CDR3 is CAWTPLGTVQETQYF. The CDR3 nucleotides are TGTGCCTGGACTCCCCTCGGGACGGTCCAAGAGACCCAGTACTTC.